A single sample is the source of the 7 T cell receptor beta chains below, sequenced in a study of radiotherapy plus CTLA-4 blockade in lung cancer (dated by TCRdb to the late 2010s). The method behind the library was the immunoSEQ multiplex PCR assay. TCRdb re-hosts the immuneACCESS table, in-frame sequences only. Its copies lack some clones; in the studies checked, an unresolved V gene accounts for under half of them, and the cause for the rest is not known. Recorded for this sample are 30,000 to 35,000 clones; roughly 80% of them occurred a single time. The biggest ten clones account for 6.5% to 8.5% of the sample. The input for sequencing was peripheral blood, taken from a patient treated with radiotherapy plus ipilimumab. All receptors come from a human donor with non-small cell lung cancer who had stable disease on radiotherapy plus ipilimumab.

The rearrangement links TRBV12-5 to TRBJ2-7, with 8 bases matching TRBD1. The V gene end was trimmed by 3 bases and the J gene end by 4 bases; junction bases not matched to a gene: 8. Germline assignment: CDR1 LGHNT and CDR2 FRNRAP. This CDR3 has 15 residues. The CDR3 DNA sequence: TGTGCTAGTGGTTTAGACAGGGGCTTAGAGTACGAGCAGTACGTC. This translates into CASGLDRGLEYEQYV.

The chain couples TRBV2 to TRBJ2-3, with TRBD2 identical over 10 bases. CDR1 is SNHLY and CDR2 is FYNNEI in the germline V gene. The V segment lost 5 bases and the J segment 1 base; nucleotides outside the gene matches: 12. This CDR3 comprises 18 residues. CDR3 DNA sequence: TGTGCCAGCAGTCCAACTGTACGAACTAGCGGGGGCACAGATACGCAGTATTTT. Translated: CASSPTVRTSGGTDTQYF.

The chain joins TRBV5-5 to TRBJ1-2, with D unresolved. The CDR3 is 13 amino acids. Trimming removed 0 bases at V and 2 bases at J, with 5 bases between. Germline CDR1 and CDR2: SGHKS and YYEKEE (reference sequence). CDR3 residues: CASSLVANYGYTF. The CDR3 DNA reads TGTGCCAGCAGCTTGGTGGCCAACTATGGCTACACCTTC.

The chain recombines TRBV7-2 with TRBJ1-2; possibly TRBD1 for D (5 bases). The CDR3 is 15 amino acids. Germline-derived CDR1 and CDR2 are SGHTA and FQGNSA. V lost 1 base and J lost 3, with 12 bases in between. The DNA of the CDR3 is TGTGCCAGCAGCTTAGTACGACAGCCCTACTATGGCTACACCTTC. It specifies CASSLVRQPYYGYTF. Together with reference TRBV7-2 and TRBJ1-2, the CDR3 gives the full variable domain: GAGVSQSPSNKVTEKGKDVELRCDPISGHTALYWYRQSLGQGLEFLIYFQGNSAPDKSGLPSDRFSAERTGGSVSTLTIQRTQQEDSAVYLCASSLVRQPYYGYTFGSGTRLTVV.

The rearrangement links TRBV30 to TRBJ1-5; D is perhaps TRBD1 (6 bases). Per the germline V gene, CDR1 is GTSNPN and CDR2 is SVGIG (reference sequence). Trimming cost V 2 bases and J 5 bases, with 10 bases left between them. The CDR3 contains 13 residues. The CDR3: CAWSRGTDQPQHF. CDR3 DNA: TGTGCCTGGAGTAGGGGGACGGATCAGCCCCAGCATTTT.

This clone has a handful of counts. This chain joins TRBV7-2 and TRBJ1-5, with D possibly matching TRBD1 (5 bases). Trimming shortened V by 4 bases and J by 2 bases, and 21 bases separated the two germline ends. CDR1 SGHTA and CDR2 FQGNSA come from the germline V gene. The CDR3 spans 18 residues. CDR3 loop: CASSSASGTIGGNQPQHF. For the CDR3, the DNA is TGTGCCAGCAGCTCGGCCTCCGGGACTATCGGAGGCAATCAGCCCCAGCATTTT.

V and J are TRBV7-2 and TRBJ1-1; perhaps TRBD1 as D (5 bases). Germline CDR1 SGHTA, CDR2 FQGNSA. The ends were cut back, 7 bases at V and 10 bases at J, with 22 bases in the middle. This CDR3 has 14 residues. CDR3 region: CASMKGRGFTGAFF. In DNA, the CDR3 is TGTGCCAGCATGAAGGGGCGAGGGTTTACGGGAGCTTTCTTT.